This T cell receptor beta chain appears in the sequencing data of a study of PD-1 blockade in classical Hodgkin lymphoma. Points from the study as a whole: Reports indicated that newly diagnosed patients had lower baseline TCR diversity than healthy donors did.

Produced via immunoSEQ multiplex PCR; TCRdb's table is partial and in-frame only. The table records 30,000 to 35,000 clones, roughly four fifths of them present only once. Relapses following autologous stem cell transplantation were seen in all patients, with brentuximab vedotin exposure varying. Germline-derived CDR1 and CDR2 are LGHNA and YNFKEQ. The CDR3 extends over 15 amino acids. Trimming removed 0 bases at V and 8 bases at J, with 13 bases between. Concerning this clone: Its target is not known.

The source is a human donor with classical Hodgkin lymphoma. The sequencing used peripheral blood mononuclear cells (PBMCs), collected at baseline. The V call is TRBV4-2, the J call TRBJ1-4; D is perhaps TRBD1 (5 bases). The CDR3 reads CASSQDLREEEKLFF. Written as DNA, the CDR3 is TGTGCCAGCAGCCAAGATCTCAGGGAGGAGGAAAAACTGTTTTTT.